These T cell receptor beta chains were read from a single sample in a study of identical twins. Via MiXCR, TCRdb re-called the 5' RACE reads, giving one row per CDR3 protein. Of fewer than 250,000 distinct CDR3 sequences in the sample, approximately 8.3% were seen once. The data also belong to a second study, concerning yellow fever vaccine responses in identical twins.

The sequenced sample consisted of memory (CD45RO+) T cells sorted from blood. Receptors were obtained from a woman aged 18-35 years in good health. CDR3s include the opening cysteine and the closing phenylalanine or tryptophan. The order of the fields is D gene, V gene, clone size, J gene, CDR3 DNA, CDR3 protein. A D gene is named only where the DNA matches it firmly. Size tells how often a clone was seen (once, few, many) or the class of an expanded clone, and some rows leave it out.

D: NA; V: TRBV2; size: NA; J: TRBJ1-4; DNA: TGTGCCAGCAGTGAGAGGAGGACAGTGGAAAAACTGTTTTTT; CDR3: CASSERRTVEKLFF
D: TRBD1; V: TRBV29-1; size: NA; J: TRBJ2-1; DNA: TGCAGCGTCTGGGACAGGGAGTGGGAGGGTCCCGGAGACAATGAGCAGTTCTTC; CDR3: CSVWDREWEGPGDNEQFF
D: NA; V: TRBV4-2; size: few; J: TRBJ2-3; DNA: TGTGCCAGCAGCCCAAAGGACGGCGCGTTCGCTGAAGATACGCAGTATTTT; CDR3: CASSPKDGAFAEDTQYF
D: NA; V: TRBV20-1; size: many; J: TRBJ2-6; DNA: TGCAGTGCTAGAGATCCTCACGTGTCTTCCAACGTCCTGACTTTC; CDR3: CSARDPHVSSNVLTF
D: TRBD1; V: TRBV20-1; size: few; J: TRBJ2-7; DNA: TGCAGTGCGCAAACCGGGACAGGGGGCTCCTACGAGCAGTACTTC; CDR3: CSAQTGTGGSYEQYF
D: NA; V: TRBV7-3; size: many; J: TRBJ2-3; DNA: TGTGCCAGCAGCACCGAGGGTCCTTTAGGTACGCAGTATTTT; CDR3: CASSTEGPLGTQYF
D: NA; V: TRBV18; size: NA; J: TRBJ2-1; DNA: TGTGCCAGCTCACCCAGAGGGGACAATGAGCAGTTCTTC; CDR3: CASSPRGDNEQFF
D: NA; V: TRBV12-3/TRBV12-4; size: many; J: TRBJ2-3; DNA: TGTGCCAGCAGTATCGGGGACACGGCTAGCACAGATACGCAGTATTTT; CDR3: CASSIGDTASTDTQYF
D: NA; V: TRBV2; size: many; J: TRBJ1-2; DNA: TGTGCCAGCAGTGAAGGGGGCCGGACCGTCTCGTTCGGTTATGGCTACACCTTC; CDR3: CASSEGGRTVSFGYGYTF
D: NA; V: TRBV3-1; size: many; J: TRBJ1-4; DNA: TGTGCCAGCAGCCGGCCTCCAGGGTCTTCTAATGAAAAACTGTTTTTT; CDR3: CASSRPPGSSNEKLFF
D: NA; V: TRBV2; size: NA; J: TRBJ1-5; DNA: TGTGCCAGCAGTGAAGACGGACTGAACAATCAGCCCCAGCATTTT; CDR3: CASSEDGLNNQPQHF
D: TRBD2; V: TRBV12-3/TRBV12-4; size: NA; J: TRBJ2-1; DNA: TGTGCCAGCAGTTCTAGGACTAGCGGGAGTGTTAATGAGCAGTTCTTC; CDR3: CASSSRTSGSVNEQFF
D: NA; V: TRBV15; size: few; J: TRBJ2-3; DNA: TGTGCCACCAGGAGAGGGGCTGAGGTGGATACGCAGTATTTT; CDR3: CATRRGAEVDTQYF
D: TRBD1; V: TRBV7-9; size: many; J: TRBJ2-1; DNA: TGTGCCAGCAGCTTAGTGGGGACAGGAAATAATGAGCAGTTCTTC; CDR3: CASSLVGTGNNEQFF
D: TRBD1; V: TRBV5-1; size: many; J: TRBJ1-2; DNA: TGCGCCAGCAGCTTGGGACAGGGTTCGTATGGCTACACCTTC; CDR3: CASSLGQGSYGYTF
D: NA; V: TRBV6-2/TRBV6-3; size: many; J: TRBJ1-5; DNA: TGTGCCAGCGGTCAGGGAGCTAGCAATCAGCCCCAGCATTTT; CDR3: CASGQGASNQPQHF
D: TRBD1; V: TRBV27; size: NA; J: TRBJ1-2; DNA: TGTGCCAGCAGTTGGCAGGGGGCGGGTGGCTACACCTTC; CDR3: CASSWQGAGGYTF
D: NA; V: TRBV6-2/TRBV6-3; size: once; J: TRBJ2-6; DNA: TGTGCCAGCAGTTACGGCAGAGCTGGGGCCAACGTCCTGACTTTC; CDR3: CASSYGRAGANVLTF
D: NA; V: TRBV29-1; size: few; J: TRBJ2-2; DNA: TGCAGCGCCGGGGCGCCCGGGGAGCTGTTTTTT; CDR3: CSAGAPGELFF
D: TRBD2; V: TRBV5-1; size: few; J: TRBJ2-1; DNA: TGCGCCAGCAGCAGGATAGCGGGGGGGAACAATGAGCAGTTCTTC; CDR3: CASSRIAGGNNEQFF
D: NA; V: TRBV5-1; size: many; J: TRBJ1-2; DNA: TGCGCCAGCAGCTTGGGGGCAGTCTCGGACTATGGCTACACCTTC; CDR3: CASSLGAVSDYGYTF
D: NA; V: TRBV13; size: NA; J: TRBJ2-3; DNA: TGTGCCAGCAGCTCAAAGACCCCCATCCGGGGCACAGATACGCAGTATTTT; CDR3: CASSSKTPIRGTDTQYF
D: NA; V: TRBV4-2; size: many; J: TRBJ2-2; DNA: TGTGCCAGCAGCCGCACCGCAGGGGGAGGTCTATCTAGCGGACCTGCGAACACCGGGGAGCTGTTTTTT; CDR3: CASSRTAGGGLSSGPANTGELFF
D: NA; V: TRBV12-3/TRBV12-4; size: many; J: TRBJ2-1; DNA: TGTGCCAGCAGTGATAGACTGTACAATGAGCAGTTCTTC; CDR3: CASSDRLYNEQFF
D: TRBD2; V: TRBV20-1; size: many; J: TRBJ2-3; DNA: TGCAGTGCTACTCCCCTCTGGCGGGGGGGCCAAGATACGCAGTATTTT; CDR3: CSATPLWRGGQDTQYF
D: NA; V: TRBV4-1; size: few; J: TRBJ1-4; DNA: TGCGCCAGCTCAAGGATAAATGAAAAACTGTTTTTT; CDR3: CASSRINEKLFF
D: TRBD1; V: TRBV7-2; size: few; J: TRBJ2-1; DNA: TGTGCCAGCAGCTCCAGGACAGGTCATCATGAGCAGTTCTTC; CDR3: CASSSRTGHHEQFF
D: TRBD1; V: TRBV14; size: few; J: TRBJ2-3; DNA: TGTGCCAGCAGCCATGGGACAGCGCCGTATTTT; CDR3: CASSHGTAPYF
D: TRBD1; V: TRBV7-2; size: few; J: TRBJ2-1; DNA: TGTGCCAGCAGCTTAGTGGCAGGGGGCGAAAATGAGCAGTTCTTC; CDR3: CASSLVAGGENEQFF
D: TRBD1; V: TRBV28; size: NA; J: TRBJ2-7; DNA: TGTGCCAGCAGTCCGACAGGGGGTGTCTACGAGCAGTACTTC; CDR3: CASSPTGGVYEQYF
D: TRBD1; V: TRBV4-3; size: NA; J: TRBJ2-7; DNA: TGCGCCAGCAGCCAGCCGGGACAGGGGGGCGAGCAGTACTTC; CDR3: CASSQPGQGGEQYF
D: NA; V: TRBV3-1; size: many; J: TRBJ2-3; DNA: TGTGCCAGCAGCTTCGGAAGGACAGACACAGATACGCAGTATTTT; CDR3: CASSFGRTDTDTQYF
D: NA; V: TRBV15; size: few; J: TRBJ2-3; DNA: TGTGCCACCAGCAGAGACCAGGGAGATAGAGATACGCAGTATTTT; CDR3: CATSRDQGDRDTQYF
D: NA; V: TRBV21-1; size: NA; J: TRBJ2-5; DNA: TGTGCCAGCAGCCGCCCGGGGTACCAAGAGACCCAGTACTTC; CDR3: CASSRPGYQETQYF
D: NA; V: TRBV6-2/TRBV6-3; size: NA; J: TRBJ2-2; DNA: TGTGCCAGCAGTTCTACTAACAGAATTACCGGGGAGCTGTTTTTT; CDR3: CASSSTNRITGELFF
D: TRBD1; V: TRBV5-1; size: many; J: TRBJ2-5; DNA: TGCGCCAGCAGCCAAACAGGGGTGCGAGAGACCCAGTACTTC; CDR3: CASSQTGVRETQYF
D: TRBD1; V: TRBV24-1; size: few; J: TRBJ2-3; DNA: TGTGCCACCAGTGATTCCGGGACAGGGAACCTTTATACGCAGTATTTT; CDR3: CATSDSGTGNLYTQYF
D: NA; V: TRBV11-2; size: NA; J: TRBJ2-7; DNA: TGTGCCAGCAGCTTAATGAGGTCGAACTACGAGCAGTACTTC; CDR3: CASSLMRSNYEQYF
D: TRBD2; V: TRBV2; size: few; J: TRBJ2-5; DNA: TGTGCCAGCAGGGCTAGCGGGGGGCCAGGGGAGACCCAGTACTTC; CDR3: CASRASGGPGETQYF
D: TRBD1; V: TRBV28; size: few; J: TRBJ2-5; DNA: TGTGCCAGCAGCCGGGACAGGTCGCAAGAGACCCAGTACTTC; CDR3: CASSRDRSQETQYF
D: NA; V: TRBV5-1; size: few; J: TRBJ2-6; DNA: TGCGCCAGCAGCTTGATCCGCTCTGGGGCCAACGTCCTGACTTTC; CDR3: CASSLIRSGANVLTF
D: NA; V: TRBV2; size: NA; J: TRBJ2-2; DNA: TGTGCCAGCAGTGAAAGCAGGGGAGGCACCGGGGAGCTGTTTTTT; CDR3: CASSESRGGTGELFF
D: NA; V: TRBV28; size: few; J: TRBJ1-6; DNA: TGTGCCAGCGGAGGACATAATAATTCACCCCTCCACTTT; CDR3: CASGGHNNSPLHF
D: NA; V: TRBV24-1; size: NA; J: TRBJ2-1; DNA: TGTGCCACCAGTGATAGGGTCGGTGTGGATGAGCAGTTCTTC; CDR3: CATSDRVGVDEQFF
D: TRBD1; V: TRBV5-1; size: NA; J: TRBJ2-7; DNA: TGCGCCAGCAGCAACACATGGACAGGGGGCGAGCAGTACTTC; CDR3: CASSNTWTGGEQYF
D: TRBD1; V: TRBV30; size: NA; J: TRBJ2-2; DNA: TGTGCCTGGAGTGTAAGGGGGACAGGGTCTATCATTACCGGGGAGCTGTTTTTT; CDR3: CAWSVRGTGSIITGELFF
D: TRBD1; V: TRBV7-6; size: NA; J: TRBJ2-3; DNA: TGTGCCAGCAGCTCGCCGAAAGACAGGGTGTCAAGGAATGGGAGCACAGATACGCAGTATTTT; CDR3: CASSSPKDRVSRNGSTDTQYF
D: TRBD2; V: TRBV2; size: few; J: TRBJ2-5; DNA: TGTGCCAGTGGACTAGCGGAGGAGACCCAGTACTTC; CDR3: CASGLAEETQYF
D: TRBD2; V: TRBV2; size: NA; J: TRBJ2-5; DNA: TGTGCCAGCAGTGTCGGGGGGTCGGAGACCCAGTACTTC; CDR3: CASSVGGSETQYF
D: TRBD1; V: TRBV6-2/TRBV6-3; size: few; J: TRBJ2-4; DNA: TGTGCCAGCAGGCGTCCAGGGGGCATAGCCAAAAACATTCAGTACTTC; CDR3: CASRRPGGIAKNIQYF
D: TRBD2; V: TRBV18; size: many; J: TRBJ2-1; DNA: TGTGCCAGCTCACCGGCGGGAGGAAACAATGAGCAGTTCTTC; CDR3: CASSPAGGNNEQFF
D: NA; V: TRBV20-1; size: many; J: TRBJ1-2; DNA: TGCAGTGCTAGAGAGGACAATAACTATGGCTACACCTTC; CDR3: CSAREDNNYGYTF
D: NA; V: TRBV29-1; size: many; J: TRBJ2-7; DNA: TGCAGCGTATATGGAGCCTCCTACGAGCAGTACTTC; CDR3: CSVYGASYEQYF
D: TRBD2; V: TRBV7-9; size: many; J: TRBJ2-1; DNA: TGTGCCAGCAGCTTGGGACTAGCGGGGGACAATGAGCAGTTCTTC; CDR3: CASSLGLAGDNEQFF